This T cell receptor beta chain was observed in a study of OX40 agonist ivuxolimab in advanced cancers. Study results and limitations: Near-lowest levels of clonal expansion characterized partial responders at 0.1-3.0 mg/kg.

Some clones are missing from TCRdb's copy, which holds only in-frame ones; the method was immunoSEQ multiplex PCR. The sample shows 90,000 to 100,000 clones, roughly four fifths of them seen only once. This CDR3 comprises 16 residues. V lost 2 bases and J lost 2, with 12 bases in between. CDR1 and CDR2 from the germline V gene are KGHSH and LQKENI. Concerning this clone: Its cognate antigen is unknown.

Sampled blood was obtained at baseline, cycle 4 day 1, and cycle 7 day 1. The source of this sequence is an adult with an advanced solid tumor such as melanoma, head and neck, liver or kidney cancer. The specimen was CD4+ or CD8+ T cells sorted from blood, collected in a trial of the OX40 agonist ivuxolimab. The V and J genes are TRBV18 and TRBJ1-4; D not certain. The CDR3 bases are TGTGCCAGCTCACCAATGACGGCCTTCACTAATGAAAAACTGTTTTTT. Protein sequence: CASSPMTAFTNEKLFF.